A selection of T cell receptor beta chains follows, all from one sample in a study of T cell changes during pregnancy in multiple sclerosis. Repertoires were generated with immunoSEQ multiplex PCR, while TCRdb's copy carries only in-frame clones and drops some. The table lists about 61,000 clones, roughly 88% of them singletons, with less than 2% in the top ten. The specimen comprised peripheral blood, sampled in the first trimester of pregnancy. Receptor source: a female donor with multiple sclerosis, enrolled in a pregnancy study. Each CDR3 is given with its conserved first and last residue. Fields, in order: V gene, D gene, J gene, clone size, CDR3 protein. The D gene is left open where the match is weak. Size is stated for part of the rows, as once, few or many counts, or as a class when the clone is expanded.

V gene: TRBV11-3; D gene: .; J gene: TRBJ2-2; clone size: .; CDR3 protein: CASSSGEIGELFF
V gene: TRBV28; D gene: .; J gene: TRBJ1-5; clone size: .; CDR3 protein: CASSQAQRSSNQPQHF
V gene: TRBV15; D gene: TRBD2; J gene: TRBJ2-7; clone size: once; CDR3 protein: CATSVGLADYYEQYF
V gene: TRBV14; D gene: TRBD2; J gene: TRBJ2-1; clone size: .; CDR3 protein: CASSRPGLAEYVQFF
V gene: TRBV4-3; D gene: .; J gene: TRBJ2-7; clone size: .; CDR3 protein: CASSQRLQGGTPYEQYF
V gene: TRBV11-2; D gene: .; J gene: TRBJ2-6; clone size: .; CDR3 protein: CASSSGHSGANVLTF
V gene: TRBV29-1; D gene: TRBD1; J gene: TRBJ1-1; clone size: .; CDR3 protein: CSAHRGKTEAFF
V gene: TRBV18; D gene: .; J gene: TRBJ1-1; clone size: .; CDR3 protein: CASSPSRADTEAFF
V gene: TRBV5-3; D gene: .; J gene: TRBJ2-3; clone size: once; CDR3 protein: CARSLFPQHPTDTQYF
V gene: TRBV5-5; D gene: TRBD1; J gene: TRBJ2-5; clone size: .; CDR3 protein: CASSATGTETQYF
V gene: TRBV19; D gene: .; J gene: TRBJ2-1; clone size: many; CDR3 protein: CASSISSYNEQFF
V gene: TRBV19; D gene: TRBD1; J gene: TRBJ1-5; clone size: .; CDR3 protein: CASSVPRTGRQPQHF
V gene: TRBV19; D gene: .; J gene: TRBJ2-3; clone size: .; CDR3 protein: CASSSRGRSTDTQYF
V gene: TRBV9; D gene: .; J gene: TRBJ2-5; clone size: once; CDR3 protein: CASSVAGGVRETQYF
V gene: TRBV5-1; D gene: TRBD1; J gene: TRBJ1-1; clone size: .; CDR3 protein: CASSWTRGVGNTEAFF
V gene: TRBV7-9; D gene: .; J gene: TRBJ2-1; clone size: .; CDR3 protein: CASSPNEYNEQFF
V gene: TRBV25-1; D gene: TRBD1; J gene: TRBJ1-3; clone size: .; CDR3 protein: CASSPHGRGSENAIYF
V gene: TRBV6-4; D gene: .; J gene: TRBJ1-2; clone size: .; CDR3 protein: CASSETQGYYGYTF
V gene: TRBV5-1; D gene: TRBD1; J gene: TRBJ1-2; clone size: few; CDR3 protein: CASSLFTGDYGYTF
V gene: TRBV2; D gene: .; J gene: TRBJ1-1; clone size: .; CDR3 protein: CASSVRTEAFF
V gene: TRBV4-2; D gene: TRBD2; J gene: TRBJ2-6; clone size: .; CDR3 protein: CASSHGLAGGYSGANVLTF
V gene: TRBV5-1; D gene: TRBD2; J gene: TRBJ2-1; clone size: .; CDR3 protein: CASSLASVAGEQFF
V gene: TRBV11-2; D gene: TRBD2; J gene: TRBJ2-3; clone size: .; CDR3 protein: CASSLVGGRATDTQYF
V gene: TRBV5-5; D gene: .; J gene: TRBJ2-7; clone size: once; CDR3 protein: CASSSPPGYEQYF
V gene: TRBV9; D gene: .; J gene: TRBJ2-7; clone size: .; CDR3 protein: CASSVASDSYYEQYF
V gene: TRBV6-5; D gene: .; J gene: TRBJ2-7; clone size: .; CDR3 protein: CASWRTVSSYEQYF
V gene: TRBV2; D gene: TRBD1; J gene: TRBJ2-1; clone size: .; CDR3 protein: CASRPGTGAYNEQFF
V gene: TRBV2; D gene: TRBD1; J gene: TRBJ1-2; clone size: .; CDR3 protein: CASSGTGGYGYTF
V gene: TRBV15; D gene: .; J gene: TRBJ2-7; clone size: .; CDR3 protein: CATSRVAGIYEQYF